The 5 T cell receptor beta chains below all came from one sample that was sequenced in a study of PD-1 blockade in mismatch repair-deficient tumors. Generated by immunoSEQ multiplex PCR, the TCRdb table keeps only in-frame clones and is missing some. The sample lists around 30,000 clones, less than 90% seen once, with 3% to 4% in the top ten. Specimen: PBMCs, collected 6 weeks after starting pembrolizumab. The receptors derive from an adult with mismatch repair-deficient cancer.

The sample holds a few counts of this clone. The CDR3 nucleotides read TGTGCCAGCAGTTTATACCCGGGGGACAATGAGCAGTTCTTC. Translating it yields CASSLYPGDNEQFF. This sequence joins TRBV28 and TRBJ2-1; possibly TRBD2 for D (6 bases). Germline V gives CDR1 MDHEN, CDR2 SYDVKM. The CDR3 extends over 14 amino acids. Trimming took off 1 base at V and 5 bases at J, with 9 bases between the two ends.

CDR3 DNA: TGTGCCAGCAGCCTTAGCAATCAGCCCCAGCATTTT. Protein sequence: CASSLSNQPQHF. This chain links TRBV25-1 with TRBJ1-5; D not certain. With 6 bases removed from V and 0 bases from J, the gap between germline ends came to 3 bases. CDR3 length: 12 amino acids. Per germline, CDR1 MGHDK and CDR2 SYGVNS.

The chain carries TRBV5-1 and TRBJ1-2; 9 nucleotides line up with TRBD1. The CDR3 runs to 15 residues. Germline CDR1 SGHRS, CDR2 YFSETQ. The V segment lost 0 bases and the J segment 8 bases; nucleotides outside the gene matches: 8. In DNA form, the CDR3 reads TGCGCCAGCAGCTTGGACAGGGGGCTATGGGAGGGCTACACCTTC. Protein: CASSLDRGLWEGYTF.

The chain combines TRBV7-8 with TRBJ2-3, with TRBD2 matching 8 bases. The CDR3 runs to 15 residues. Trimming at V came to 3 bases and at J to 1 base, leaving 3 bases not matched to a gene. Germline lookup yields CDR1 SGHVS and CDR2 FQNEAQ. Here the CDR3 DNA reads TGTGCCAGCAGCTTCAGCGGGAGTCGCACAGATACGCAGTATTTT. Its protein product is CASSFSGSRTDTQYF. The whole variable domain, remainder taken from reference TRBV7-8 and TRBJ2-3, is GAGVSQSPRYKVAKRGQDVALRCDPISGHVSLFWYQQALGQGPEFLTYFQNEAQLDKSGLPSDRFFAERPEGSVSTLKIQRTQQEDSAVYLCASSFSGSRTDTQYFGPGTRLTVL.

The V call is TRBV6-5, the J call TRBJ1-2; D remains unclear. The CDR3 has 13 residues. Germline CDR1 reads MNHEY; CDR2 reads SVGAGI. The germline V and J ends were trimmed by 4 bases and 3 bases, with 9 bases remaining between them. The CDR3 DNA reads as TGTGCCAGCAGTTCCCGCGAGGACTATGGCTACACCTTC. Its protein product is CASSSREDYGYTF.